This paragraph covers one T cell receptor (beta chain) sequence. What it recognizes is unknown. This entry belongs to a study of cytomegalovirus exposure and HLA in healthy donors. Study-wide findings and caveats: Most subjects had HLA-A and HLA-B alleles reportedly predicted accurately by TCR beta sequences. Specificity for CMV antigens was confirmed in vitro for a few of the CMV-associated chains. An ancestry cluster, one associated with Asian ancestry, reportedly showed fewer N-insertions than the 666-donor mean in a later analysis. Reports showed the classifier diagnosing cytomegalovirus status with high specificity and sensitivity.

This PCR relied on a set of 60 Vbeta primers and 13 Jbeta primers. Using immunoSEQ multiplex PCR, the repertoire was profiled, and TCRdb retains in-frame clones only, with some absent. Of approximately 190,000 clones listed, around 83% were seen once; the top ten hold around 0.75%. The CDR3 consists of 15 residues. V gave up 2 bases and J gave up 0 bases, with 8 bases separating them. Germline V gives CDR1 SGHKS, CDR2 YYEKEE (reference sequence). This clonotype originated in a woman younger than 30 in good health and CMV-seronegative. Sequencing was carried out using PBMCs. The genes are TRBV5-5 and TRBJ2-2; the D is unclear. The CDR3 bases are TGTGCCAGCAGCTTCGAGCCACCGAACACCGGGGAGCTGTTTTTT. This codes for CASSFEPPNTGELFF.